The 31 T cell receptor beta chains presented below share a single source sample, sequenced in a study of cytomegalovirus exposure and HLA in healthy donors. Sequencing used immunoSEQ multiplex PCR; TCRdb keeps in-frame clones, though not all of them. Among fewer than 120,000 clones, 85% to 90% were seen once, and the ten largest hold under 1.5%. The specimen sequenced was PBMCs. The source of these receptors is a young woman in good health and CMV-seropositive.

The genes are TRBV4-1 and TRBJ1-3; weak D call: TRBD1 (5 bases). Trimming removed 3 bases at V and 1 base at J, with 10 bases between. The CDR3 contains 15 residues. Germline-derived CDR1 and CDR2 are MGHRA and YSYEKL. CDR3 loop: CASSHIYRSGNTIYF. The CDR3 DNA follows: TGCGCCAGCAGCCATATATACAGGTCTGGAAACACCATATATTTT.

This sequence joins TRBV5-1 and TRBJ2-7; 11 bases match TRBD2. In germline, CDR1 is SGHRS, CDR2 YFSETQ. The CDR3 totals 16 residues. V gave up 3 bases and J gave up 2 bases; unmatched junction bases: 7. The CDR3 is CASSSPTSGIPYEQYF. CDR3 nucleotides: TGCGCCAGCAGCTCCCCGACTAGCGGGATTCCCTACGAGCAGTACTTC. The full variable domain, in which reference TRBV5-1 and TRBJ2-7 provide the parts outside the CDR3, is KAGVTQTPRYLIKTRGQQVTLSCSPISGHRSVSWYQQTPGQGLQFLFEYFSETQRNKGNFPGRFSGRQFSNSRSEMNVSTLELGDSALYLCASSSPTSGIPYEQYFGPGTRLTVT.

This chain links TRBV10-3 with TRBJ1-2, with D uncertain. The CDR3 contains 15 residues. V gave up 7 bases and J gave up 4 bases, with 19 bases separating them. The germline V gene has CDR1 ENHRY and CDR2 SYGVKD. CDR3 bases: TGTGCCATCACCGAGGGTAATCTAGAGGGCTATGGCTACACCTTC. Translated: CAITEGNLEGYGYTF.

The chain has TRBV10-3 and TRBJ2-5; 8 bases match TRBD2. CDR3 length: 14 residues. In germline, CDR1 is ENHRY, CDR2 SYGVKD. V was clipped by 7 bases and J by 3 bases; unmatched bases: 7. CDR3 amino acids: CAIMNSGEKETQYF. The CDR3 nucleotides are TGTGCCATCATGAATAGCGGGGAGAAAGAGACCCAGTACTTC.

The gene calls are TRBV12-5 and TRBJ2-5; tentative D call: TRBD1 (6 bases). Germline V gives CDR1 LGHNT, CDR2 FRNRAP. This CDR3 spans 15 amino acids. Trimming removed 5 bases at V and 3 bases at J, with 16 bases between. The CDR3 is CASGPRDRTEETQYF. The CDR3 coding sequence is TGTGCTAGTGGTCCCCGTGACAGGACCGAAGAGACCCAGTACTTC.

This sequence joins TRBV7-2 and TRBJ2-7; D remains ambiguous. CDR1 SGHTA and CDR2 FQGNSA come from the germline V gene. Trimming shortened V by 3 bases and J by 0 bases, and 12 bases separated the two germline ends. CDR3 length equals 15 residues. The CDR3 region is CASSFSLTLSYEQYF. The CDR3 nucleotides read TGTGCCAGCAGCTTTAGTCTTACTCTCTCCTACGAGCAGTACTTC.

V usage is TRBV14 and J usage is TRBJ2-3; D is possibly TRBD1 (8 bases). CDR1 is SGHDN, CDR2 FVKESK, per germline. The V gene lost 3 bases and the J gene lost 5 bases, with 15 bases spanning the gap. This CDR3 comprises 15 residues. The CDR3 bases are TGTGCCAGCAGCCAGCGGACAGGGAGGGAAGATACGCAGTATTTT. Amino acid sequence: CASSQRTGREDTQYF.

V and J are TRBV7-6 and TRBJ2-7, with D possibly TRBD2 on 5 matching bases. The CDR3 loop spans 15 amino acids. Germline CDR1 reads SGHVS; CDR2 reads FNYEAQ. V dropped 1 base and J dropped 3 bases, with 13 bases sitting between them. The CDR3 here is CASSLVSGALYEQYF. CDR3 coding DNA: TGTGCCAGCAGCTTAGTGAGCGGAGCCCTCTACGAGCAGTACTTC.

The CDR3 loop reads CASMGAGEKLFF. DNA of the CDR3: TGTGCCAGCATGGGGGCTGGGGAAAAACTGTTTTTT. The chain has TRBV6-1 and TRBJ1-4; tentative D call: TRBD1 (6 bases). Germline values: CDR1 MNHNS, CDR2 SASEGT. The CDR3 is made up of 12 amino acids. V was clipped by 7 bases and J by 8 bases, with 11 bases between them.

This chain's CDR3 is CASKLAGAYEQYF. Here the CDR3 DNA reads TGTGCCAGCAAACTAGCGGGTGCTTACGAGCAGTACTTC. This chain uses TRBV6-1 with TRBJ2-7, with TRBD2 matching over 9 bases. V was clipped by 7 bases and J by 4 bases; unmatched bases: 5. There are 13 residues in the CDR3. The germline gives CDR1 MNHNS, CDR2 SASEGT.

V usage is TRBV18 and J usage is TRBJ1-4; no reliable D call. CDR1 and CDR2 from the germline V gene are KGHSH and LQKENI. The CDR3 length is 16 residues. V lost 4 bases, J lost 0 bases, and 12 bases lay in between. The CDR3 here is CASSRGQPATNEKLFF. DNA of the CDR3: TGTGCCAGCTCACGAGGGCAGCCTGCAACTAATGAAAAACTGTTTTTT.

The chain employs TRBV5-1 and TRBJ2-7; 7 bases line up with TRBD1. The CDR3 has 14 residues. In germline, CDR1 is SGHRS, CDR2 YFSETQ. Trimming at V came to 0 bases and at J to 5 bases, leaving 5 bases not matched to a gene. The CDR3 sequence: CASSLGQGINEQYF. The CDR3 DNA reads TGCGCCAGCAGCTTGGGACAGGGAATCAACGAGCAGTACTTC.

J is TRBJ2-6 and V is TRBV5-5, with D unclear. From germline, CDR1 is SGHKS and CDR2 YYEKEE (reference sequence). This CDR3 has 14 amino acids. V lost 6 bases and J 0 bases, leaving 7 bases between the germline ends. The CDR3 DNA follows: TGTGCCAGCACTGTGTCCTCTGGGGCCAACGTCCTGACTTTC. Its translation: CASTVSSGANVLTF. The entire variable domain, with the rest obtained from reference TRBV5-5 and TRBJ2-6, is as follows: DAGVTQSPTHLIKTRGQQVTLRCSPISGHKSVSWYQQVLGQGPQFIFQYYEKEERGRGNFPDRFSARQFPNYSSELNVNALLLGDSALYLCASTVSSGANVLTFGAGSRLTVL.

The rearrangement joins TRBV28 to TRBJ2-7; 7 bases align to TRBD2. Germline loops: CDR1 MDHEN, CDR2 SYDVKM. The CDR3 contains 15 residues. V trimming: 2 bases; J trimming: 0 bases; junction bases outside the gene matches: 4. This CDR3 is CASSLGGSTSYEQYF. In DNA form, the CDR3 reads TGTGCCAGCAGTTTAGGCGGGAGCACCTCCTACGAGCAGTACTTC.

The rearrangement links TRBV6-5 to TRBJ2-2; D might be TRBD1 (5 bases). V dropped 5 bases and J dropped 7 bases, with 8 bases sitting between them. The germline V gene encodes CDR1 MNHEY and CDR2 SVGAGI. The CDR3 spans 12 residues. CDR3 protein: CASSTQGGELFF. The CDR3, as DNA: TGTGCCAGCAGTACCCAGGGCGGGGAGCTGTTTTTT.

This chain connects TRBV2 to TRBJ2-1; 7 bases are a match to TRBD1. From germline, CDR1 is SNHLY and CDR2 FYNNEI. J gave up 9 bases and V 6 bases, and 11 bases lay outside the gene matches. This CDR3 region has 14 residues. CDR3 sequence reads: CASREQGPTGEQFF. The DNA of the CDR3 is TGTGCCAGCAGAGAACAGGGGCCTACGGGTGAGCAGTTCTTC.

The chain uses TRBV4-1 and TRBJ2-3; 7 nucleotides agree with TRBD1. J gave up 1 base and V 0 bases, and 4 bases lay outside the gene matches. CDR1 is MGHRA and CDR2 is YSYEKL in the germline V gene. The CDR3 sequence is 16 residues long. The CDR3 nucleotides read TGCGCCAGCAGCCAAGACTCAGGGACAGGCACAGATACGCAGTATTTT. Translation: CASSQDSGTGTDTQYF.

This clone was counted once. The chain couples TRBV7-9 to TRBJ2-5; TRBD1 might be the D (6 bases). V lost 5 bases, J lost 1 base, and 14 bases lay in between. Germline CDR1 and CDR2: SEHNR and FQNEAQ (reference sequence). This CDR3 is built from 15 residues. CDR3 DNA sequence: TGTGCCAGCAGCACCGGACAGACCTTCCAAGAGACCCAGTACTTC. This codes for CASSTGQTFQETQYF.

The genes are TRBV7-2 and TRBJ2-7; D may be TRBD2 (6 bases). Germline CDR1 SGHTA, CDR2 FQGNSA. The CDR3 is 14 residues long. V lost 0 bases and J 7 bases, leaving 13 bases between the germline ends. The CDR3 nucleotides are TGTGCCAGCAGCTTAGCGGAGGGCTTAGGGGAGCAGTACTTC. Residues: CASSLAEGLGEQYF.

This clone was observed a few times. The V call is TRBV2, the J call TRBJ1-3; D gene ambiguous. CDR3 length equals 13 residues. Deletions cut 4 bases from V and 5 bases from J, with 9 bases between. CDR1 SNHLY and CDR2 FYNNEI come from the germline V gene. The CDR3 DNA reads as TGTGCCAGCAGTGTAGCACTAAGAAACACCATATATTTT. It codes for CASSVALRNTIYF.

The chain is built from TRBV30 and TRBJ1-2; TRBD1 agrees at 7 bases. V lost 4 bases and J lost 4; bases outside the gene matches: 0. Germline V CDR1 and CDR2: GTSNPN, SVGIG (reference sequence). The CDR3 runs 11 residues. The CDR3 region has the DNA TGTGCCTGGAACAGGGGCTATGGCTACACCTTC. The encoded protein is CAWNRGYGYTF.

The chain recombines TRBV5-5 with TRBJ2-7, with a possible D match to TRBD2 (6 bases). This CDR3 is 12 amino acids long. The germline V gene has CDR1 SGHKS and CDR2 YYEKEE (reference sequence). V was trimmed by 7 bases and J by 6 bases, leaving 14 bases between them. The CDR3 reads CASSSGGLEQYF. CDR3 coding DNA: TGTGCCAGCTCCTCCGGAGGGCTCGAGCAGTACTTC.

The chain carries TRBV2 and TRBJ2-7, with D possibly matching TRBD1 (5 bases). The CDR3 spans 13 residues. Germline CDR1 is SNHLY and CDR2 is FYNNEI. V was pared by 6 bases and J by 3 bases, with 12 bases between. The CDR3 loop reads CASRQGFVYEQYF. The CDR3 DNA follows: TGTGCCAGCAGGCAGGGATTCGTCTACGAGCAGTACTTC.

The chain combines TRBV30 with TRBJ2-3; 13 positions match TRBD2. V lost 0 bases to trimming and J lost 6 bases; unmatched junction nucleotides: 9. The length of the CDR3 is 17 residues. CDR1 GTSNPN and CDR2 SVGIG come from the germline V gene (reference sequence). CDR3 in amino acids: CAWSVGRTSGSRDTQYF. CDR3 DNA: TGTGCCTGGAGTGTAGGTCGGACTAGCGGGAGTCGCGATACGCAGTATTTT.

This chain joins TRBV10-3 and TRBJ2-1, with 7 bases aligning to TRBD2. Germline CDR1 and CDR2: ENHRY and SYGVKD. The CDR3 is 15 amino acids. V lost 5 bases to trimming and J lost 9 bases; unmatched junction nucleotides: 13. CDR3 nucleotides: TGTGCCATCAGTCCAGTGGGGGAGGGCCAGGGTGAGCAGTTCTTC. Translation: CAISPVGEGQGEQFF.

V is TRBV19 and J is TRBJ2-3, with 9 bases identical to TRBD1. CDR1 is LNHDA, CDR2 SQIVND, per germline (reference sequence). V dropped 4 bases and J dropped 5; count of bases not matched to a gene: 10. This CDR3 has 16 amino acids. The CDR3, as DNA: TGTGCCAGTAGTACAAAATACAGGGGGCCCGGAGATACGCAGTATTTT. Its protein is CASSTKYRGPGDTQYF. Full variable domain (missing parts from reference TRBV19 and TRBJ2-3): DGGITQSPKYLFRKEGQNVTLSCEQNLNHDAMYWYRQDPGQGLRLIYYSQIVNDFQKGDIAEGYSVSREKKESFPLTVTSAQKNPTAFYLCASSTKYRGPGDTQYFGPGTRLTVL.

This clone appeared a single time. The gene calls are TRBV19 and TRBJ2-2; 7 bases agree with TRBD1. The J segment lost 6 bases and the V segment lost 2 bases, leaving 3 bases of the junction unmatched. Germline CDR1 LNHDA, CDR2 SQIVND (reference sequence). The CDR3 extends over 14 amino acids. CDR3: CASSIRGQAGELFF. CDR3 sequence (DNA): TGTGCCAGTAGTATAAGGGGGCAGGCCGGGGAGCTGTTTTTT.

The chain employs TRBV11-3 and TRBJ2-1; TRBD1 might be the D (7 bases). The CDR3 totals 15 residues. Trimming took 5 bases from V and 3 from J, leaving 14 bases between them. The germline V gene has CDR1 SGHNT and CDR2 YENEEA. The CDR3 DNA reads TGTGCCAGCAGCCCGGGGGACAGCGGCTACAATGAGCAGTTCTTC. Its protein product is CASSPGDSGYNEQFF. Drawing the rest from reference TRBV11-3 and TRBJ2-1, the complete variable domain is EAGVVQSPRYKIIEKKQPVAFWCNPISGHNTLYWYLQNLGQGPELLIRYENEEAVDDSQLPKDRFSAERLKGVDSTLKIQPAELGDSAVYLCASSPGDSGYNEQFFGPGTRLTVL.

The V call is TRBV2, the J call TRBJ1-5; TRBD1 is a possible D gene (5 bases). The CDR3 is 15 residues long. The germline gives CDR1 SNHLY, CDR2 FYNNEI. Trimming stripped 2 bases from V and 10 bases from J, with 18 bases between. The CDR3, as DNA: TGTGCCAGCAGTGAAAGATCCCTGGCAGGGCATCCCCAGCATTTT. It yields the protein CASSERSLAGHPQHF.

This chain connects TRBV7-2 to TRBJ2-1; 7 bases fit TRBD1. The CDR3 spans 14 residues. V trimming: 2 bases; J trimming: 6 bases; junction bases outside the gene matches: 4. CDR1 SGHTA and CDR2 FQGNSA come from the germline V gene. CDR3 coding DNA: TGTGCCAGCAGCTTACACAGGGGCCTCAATGAGCAGTTCTTC. Translation: CASSLHRGLNEQFF.

The rearrangement uses TRBV29-1 and TRBJ2-3; TRBD1 matches 9 bases. Germline V CDR1 and CDR2: SQVTM, ANQGSEA. The CDR3 is made up of 17 amino acids. V shed 4 bases and J 2 bases; nucleotides not matched to a gene: 13. This chain's CDR3 is CSVVGGRWDRATDTQYF. CDR3 nucleotide sequence: TGCAGCGTTGTTGGGGGGCGATGGGACAGGGCCACAGATACGCAGTATTTT.